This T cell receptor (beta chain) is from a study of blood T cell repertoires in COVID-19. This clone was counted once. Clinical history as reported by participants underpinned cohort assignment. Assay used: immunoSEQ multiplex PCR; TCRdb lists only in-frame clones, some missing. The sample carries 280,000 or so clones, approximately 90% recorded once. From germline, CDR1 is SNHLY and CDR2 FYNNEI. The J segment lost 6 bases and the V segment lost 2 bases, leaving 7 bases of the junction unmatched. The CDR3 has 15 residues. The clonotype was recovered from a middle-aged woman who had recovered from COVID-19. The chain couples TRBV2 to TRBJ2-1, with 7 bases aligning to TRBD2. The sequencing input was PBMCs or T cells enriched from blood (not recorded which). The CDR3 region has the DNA TGTGCCAGCAGTGAAAAGGGACTACCCACCAATGAGCAGTTCTTC. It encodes CASSEKGLPTNEQFF.